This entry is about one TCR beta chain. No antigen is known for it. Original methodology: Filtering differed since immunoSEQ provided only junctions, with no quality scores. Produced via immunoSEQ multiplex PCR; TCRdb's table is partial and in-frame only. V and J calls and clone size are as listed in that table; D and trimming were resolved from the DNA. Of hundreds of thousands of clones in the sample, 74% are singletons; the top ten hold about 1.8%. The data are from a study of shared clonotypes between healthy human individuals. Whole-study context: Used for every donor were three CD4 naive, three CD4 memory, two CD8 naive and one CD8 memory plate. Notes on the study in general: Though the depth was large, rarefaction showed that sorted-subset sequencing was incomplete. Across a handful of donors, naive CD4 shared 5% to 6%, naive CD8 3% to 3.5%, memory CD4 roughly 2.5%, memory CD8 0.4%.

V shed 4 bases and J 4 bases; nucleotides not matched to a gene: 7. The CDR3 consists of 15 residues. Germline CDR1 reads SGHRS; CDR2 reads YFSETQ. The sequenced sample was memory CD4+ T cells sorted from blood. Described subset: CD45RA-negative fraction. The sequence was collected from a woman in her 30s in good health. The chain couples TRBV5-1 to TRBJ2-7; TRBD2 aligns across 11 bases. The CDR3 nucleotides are TGCGCCAGCAGCCCCCGACTAGCGGGGCCTTACGAGCAGTACTTC. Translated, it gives CASSPRLAGPYEQYF. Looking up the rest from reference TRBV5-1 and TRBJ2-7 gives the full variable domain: KAGVTQTPRYLIKTRGQQVTLSCSPISGHRSVSWYQQTPGQGLQFLFEYFSETQRNKGNFPGRFSGRQFSNSRSEMNVSTLELGDSALYLCASSPRLAGPYEQYFGPGTRLTVT.